These 18 T cell receptor beta chains were all obtained from the same sample, sequenced in a study of T cell changes during pregnancy in multiple sclerosis. The table came from immunoSEQ multiplex PCR; TCRdb's copy has only in-frame clones and leaves some out. The table includes some 74,000 clones, around 92% detected once. The sample in question was peripheral blood, obtained before pregnancy. These receptors were collected from a female donor with multiple sclerosis, enrolled in a pregnancy study.

The rearrangement links TRBV28 to TRBJ2-5; D might be TRBD2 (6 bases). The CDR3 covers 14 residues. The germline V and J ends were trimmed by 8 bases and 4 bases, with 17 bases remaining between them. Germline lookup yields CDR1 MDHEN and CDR2 SYDVKM. This chain's CDR3 is CASRRMGEAETQYF. For the CDR3, the DNA is TGTGCCAGCCGCCGGATGGGGGAGGCAGAGACCCAGTACTTC. The full variable domain, completed using reference TRBV28 and TRBJ2-5, is DVKVTQSSRYLVKRTGEKVFLECVQDMDHENMFWYRQDPGLGLRLIYFSYDVKMKEKGDIPEGYSVSREKKERFSLILESASTNQTSMYLCASRRMGEAETQYFGPGTRLLVL.

The gene calls are TRBV7-2 and TRBJ2-2; possible D gene TRBD2, 5 bases. V was trimmed by 0 bases and J by 0 bases, leaving 5 bases between them. The CDR3 covers 15 residues. CDR1 SGHTA and CDR2 FQGNSA come from the germline V gene. CDR3 sequence: CASSLAGTNTGELFF. CDR3 DNA sequence: TGTGCCAGCAGCTTAGCCGGGACGAACACCGGGGAGCTGTTTTTT.

V usage is TRBV5-4 and J usage is TRBJ2-5, with 11 bases that match TRBD1. The germline V gene encodes CDR1 SGHNT and CDR2 YYREEE (reference sequence). CDR3 length: 16 amino acids. The ends lost 4 bases at V and 4 bases at J; junction bases unmatched: 9. CDR3 loop: CASSRMDRGLRETQYF. In DNA, the CDR3 is TGTGCCAGCAGCCGAATGGACAGGGGGCTCCGAGAGACCCAGTACTTC.

This clone was recorded only once. The gene calls are TRBV7-9 and TRBJ1-6; D might be TRBD1 (5 bases). This CDR3 is 15 amino acids long. The V gene lost 5 bases and the J gene lost 4 bases, with 12 bases spanning the gap. Per the germline V gene, CDR1 is SEHNR and CDR2 is FQNEAQ (reference sequence). The CDR3 DNA reads as TGTGCCAGCAGCGCGACCGGGACTTATAATTCACCCCTCCACTTT. Amino acid sequence: CASSATGTYNSPLHF.

The chain uses TRBV29-1 and TRBJ1-2; 7 bases agree with TRBD1. The CDR3 is 12 residues long. V lost 7 bases, J lost 5 bases, and 7 bases stayed unmatched. Germline lookup yields CDR1 SQVTM and CDR2 ANQGSEA. DNA of the CDR3: TGCAGCGCCGCTCCGGGACAGTATGGCTACACCTTC. This translates into CSAAPGQYGYTF.

The chain recombines TRBV25-1 with TRBJ1-4, with 7 bases lining up with TRBD1. With 4 bases clipped from V and 4 bases from J, the junction kept 9 bases outside the gene matches. CDR3 length equals 16 residues. From germline, CDR1 is MGHDK and CDR2 SYGVNS. In nucleotides, the CDR3 is TGTGCCAGCAGTGTTCCTTCAGGGGGTCTTAATGAAAAACTGTTTTTT. This codes for CASSVPSGGLNEKLFF.

The V gene is TRBV29-1, the J gene TRBJ2-1; 11 bases match TRBD1. This CDR3 contains 14 residues. After removal of 7 bases from V and 6 bases from J, the junction contained 8 bases not matched to a gene. Germline CDR1 SQVTM, CDR2 ANQGSEA. Here the CDR3 DNA reads TGCAGCGCCGAACCCGGGACAGGGGGCAATGAGCAGTTCTTC. This encodes CSAEPGTGGNEQFF.

There are a few counts of this clone. This chain uses TRBV6-5 with TRBJ1-3, with D unresolved. Germline-derived CDR1 and CDR2 are MNHEY and SVGAGI. Trimming pared 11 bases from V and 0 bases from J, leaving 5 bases between. The CDR3 runs to 11 residues. The CDR3 is CAVFSGNTIYF. CDR3 DNA sequence: TGTGCCGTCTTCTCTGGAAACACCATATATTTT.

This chain joins TRBV7-6 and TRBJ2-7, with TRBD2 matching 12 bases. Trimming took 1 base from V and 2 from J; bases not matched to a gene: 9. This CDR3 comprises 18 residues. Per germline, CDR1 SGHVS and CDR2 FNYEAQ. The CDR3: CASSLVLAGGPRTYEQYF. CDR3 in DNA: TGTGCCAGCAGCTTAGTTCTAGCGGGAGGGCCGAGAACCTACGAGCAGTACTTC. The full variable domain, with the rest looked up from reference TRBV7-6 and TRBJ2-7, is GAGVSQSPRYKVTKRGQDVALRCDPISGHVSLYWYRQALGQGPEFLTYFNYEAQQDKSGLPNDRFSAERPEGSISTLTIQRTEQRDSAMYRCASSLVLAGGPRTYEQYFGPGTRLTVT.

The rearrangement uses TRBV4-1 and TRBJ2-1; 8 nucleotides line up with TRBD2. Trimming cost V 0 bases and J 5 bases; bases outside gene matches: 9. CDR3 length: 17 residues. The germline V gene has CDR1 MGHRA and CDR2 YSYEKL. Here the CDR3 DNA reads TGCGCCAGCAGCCAAGACTCCGGGAGGGCCGTCCACAATGAGCAGTTCTTC. It codes for CASSQDSGRAVHNEQFF.

The V gene is TRBV28, the J gene TRBJ2-5, with 15 bases lining up with TRBD2. This CDR3 contains 18 residues. In germline, CDR1 is MDHEN, CDR2 SYDVKM. The junction had 11 bases not matched to a gene; V was cut back by 5 bases and J by 4 bases. CDR3 in amino acids: CASSTTGLAGGSGETQYF. DNA of the CDR3: TGTGCCAGCAGTACAACTGGACTAGCGGGAGGGTCGGGAGAGACCCAGTACTTC.

The rearrangement joins TRBV27 to TRBJ2-7, with TRBD2 identical over 10 bases. Losses at the gene ends were 7 bases for V and 7 bases for J; bases not matched to a gene: 10. CDR1 MNHEY and CDR2 SMNVEV come from the germline V gene (reference sequence). The length of the CDR3 is 14 residues. The chain's CDR3 is CASIASGSFREQYF. The CDR3, as DNA: TGTGCCAGCATCGCTAGCGGGAGTTTCCGGGAGCAGTACTTC.

The V call is TRBV6-5, the J call TRBJ1-2; 10 bases map to TRBD1. Germline values: CDR1 MNHEY, CDR2 SVGAGI. The CDR3 totals 13 residues. The V segment lost 6 bases and the J segment 7 bases; nucleotides outside the gene matches: 5. The CDR3 protein is CASSRQGAPGYTF. The CDR3 nucleotides are TGTGCCAGCAGCCGACAGGGGGCCCCTGGCTACACCTTC.

The chain links TRBV13 to TRBJ2-1, with 7 bases identical to TRBD2. The CDR3 runs 15 residues. In germline, CDR1 is PRHDT, CDR2 FYEKMQ (reference sequence). Unmatched junction bases numbered 13, after V lost 5 bases and J lost 9 bases. CDR3 nucleotide sequence: TGTGCCAGCAGCCGGGGAGGGAGGGCCAACATTGAGCAGTTCTTC. It is translated as CASSRGGRANIEQFF.

CDR3 sequence: CASSASGTPYNEQFF. The DNA of the CDR3 is TGTGCCAGCAGCGCGTCCGGGACTCCCTACAATGAGCAGTTCTTC. The chain carries TRBV9 and TRBJ2-1, with D perhaps TRBD2 (6 bases). V was clipped by 3 bases and J by 2 bases, with 12 bases between them. The CDR3 has 15 amino acids. Germline V CDR1 and CDR2: SGDLS, YYNGEE.

About this clone: A read error may produce the germline difference seen at one junction end. The rearrangement uses TRBV7-7 and TRBJ1-1; 8 bases map to TRBD1. This CDR3 spans 15 amino acids. From germline, CDR1 is SSHAT and CDR2 FNYEAQ (reference sequence). CDR3 in DNA: TGTGCTAGCAGCTTATGGTCAGGGGGCAAGACTGAAGCTTTCTTT. Encoded protein: CASSLWSGGKTEAFF. Supplemented by reference TRBV7-7 and TRBJ1-1, the full variable domain reads GAGVSQSPRYKVTKRGQDVTLRCDPISSHATLYWYQQALGQGPEFLTYFNYEAQPDKSGLPSDRFSAERPEGSISTLTIQRTEQRDSAMYRCASSLWSGGKTEAFFGQGTRLTVV.

This chain links TRBV7-8 with TRBJ2-2; D unclear. This CDR3 has 16 amino acids. From germline, CDR1 is SGHVS and CDR2 FQNEAQ. V shed 1 base and J shed 2 bases, with 11 bases lying between them. This CDR3 reads CASSLGSFANTGELFF. Here the CDR3 DNA reads TGTGCCAGCAGCTTAGGTAGCTTTGCCAACACCGGGGAGCTGTTTTTT.

In nucleotides, the CDR3 is TGTGCCAGCACCCAAGGGCGGGCTGCTGAAGCTTTCTTT. Translated, it gives CASTQGRAAEAFF. The chain recombines TRBV6-5 with TRBJ1-1, with D uncertain. Germline V gene lookup returns CDR1 MNHEY and CDR2 SVGAGI. The CDR3 runs 13 residues. The V and J ends lost 7 bases and 6 bases respectively, with 15 bases between them.